The 17 T cell receptor beta chains below all came from one sample that was sequenced in a study of PD-1 blockade in classical Hodgkin lymphoma. Profiled with immunoSEQ multiplex PCR; TCRdb holds only in-frame clones, not every one. In the table there are about 27,000 clones, roughly 85% of which are singletons. Sample time point: cycle 4 day 1 (C4D1), after 6 weeks of nivolumab. Each patient's relapse followed autologous stem cell transplantation, and brentuximab vedotin exposure varied. CD4+ T cells were purified from thawed PBMCs by negative selection. This specimen consisted of CD4+ T cells from blood, obtained before the fourth cycle of nivolumab. These receptor sequences come from a human donor with classical Hodgkin lymphoma.

The V and J genes are TRBV7-9 and TRBJ2-7, with D perhaps matching TRBD2 (6 bases). Germline loops: CDR1 SEHNR, CDR2 FQNEAQ (reference sequence). This CDR3 region has 13 residues. V dropped 5 bases and J dropped 2 bases, with 10 bases sitting between them. The CDR3 loop reads CASSPGLPYEQYF. Here the CDR3 DNA reads TGTGCCAGCAGCCCGGGACTGCCCTACGAGCAGTACTTC.

V and J are TRBV5-1 and TRBJ1-2; D might be TRBD1 (5 bases). The V and J ends lost 3 bases and 6 bases respectively, with 21 bases between them. This CDR3 has 16 amino acids. CDR1 SGHRS and CDR2 YFSETQ come from the germline V gene. CDR3 DNA: TGCGCCAGCAGCTCGGTTCTAAGAACAGGATGGAATGGCTACACCTTC. It codes for CASSSVLRTGWNGYTF.

The chain joins TRBV10-1 to TRBJ2-1, with 8 bases fitting TRBD2. Trimming cost V 7 bases and J 2 bases; bases outside gene matches: 10. The CDR3 is 16 residues long. Germline CDR1 WNHNN, CDR2 SYGVQD (reference sequence). CDR3 in amino acids: CASKHVSGTAYNEQFF. DNA for the CDR3: TGCGCCAGCAAGCACGTTAGCGGGACCGCCTACAATGAGCAGTTCTTC.

The rearrangement joins TRBV19 to TRBJ1-5; D remains ambiguous. The V gene's germline CDR1 is LNHDA and CDR2 SQIVND (reference sequence). The V gene lost 1 base and the J gene lost 2 bases, with 12 bases spanning the gap. The CDR3 runs 16 residues. The CDR3 coding sequence is TGTGCCAGTAGTATAGCCCCCGGGCCCGGCAATCAGCCCCAGCATTTT. Its protein product is CASSIAPGPGNQPQHF.

V gene TRBV27 combines with J gene TRBJ2-7; a weak D match, TRBD2 (7 bases). This CDR3 contains 14 residues. Per the germline V gene, CDR1 is MNHEY and CDR2 is SMNVEV (reference sequence). Trimming took 7 bases from V and 0 from J, leaving 13 bases between them. CDR3 bases: TGTGCCAGCAAGGGGGGAGGGCCCTCCTACGAGCAGTACTTC. Amino acids: CASKGGGPSYEQYF.

The chain carries TRBV4-1 and TRBJ1-5, with 8 bases matching TRBD1. The CDR3 has 16 amino acids. The germline gives CDR1 MGHRA, CDR2 YSYEKL. Trimming removed 0 bases from V and 6 bases from J; junction bases left unmatched: 7. The CDR3 loop reads CASSQDGRGPGQPQHF. CDR3 nucleotide sequence: TGCGCCAGCAGCCAAGATGGCAGGGGGCCCGGTCAGCCCCAGCATTTT.

V gene TRBV9 combines with J gene TRBJ2-5; 9 positions match TRBD2. Trimming took 0 bases from V and 6 from J; bases not matched to a gene: 9. The germline gives CDR1 SGDLS, CDR2 YYNGEE. The length of the CDR3 is 16 residues. The CDR3 region is CASSVGRASGTKTQYF. Written as DNA, the CDR3 is TGTGCCAGCAGCGTAGGTAGGGCTAGCGGGACTAAGACCCAGTACTTC.

The chain has TRBV5-1 and TRBJ1-2, with D unclear. Looked up from germline, CDR1 is SGHRS and CDR2 is YFSETQ. The CDR3 extends over 14 amino acids. The V end lost 0 bases, the J end lost 5 bases, and 11 bases lay between the germline ends. The CDR3 region has the DNA TGCGCCAGCAGCTTGGTAGGGCAGGATTATGGCTACACCTTC. Protein: CASSLVGQDYGYTF.

The chain uses TRBV28 and TRBJ2-4; no definite D call. Trimming removed 3 bases from V and 0 bases from J, with 9 bases in between. The CDR3 sequence is 15 residues long. Germline CDR1 reads MDHEN; CDR2 reads SYDVKM. CDR3 loop: CASSFTRIAKNIQYF. The CDR3, as DNA: TGTGCCAGCAGTTTTACGCGGATAGCCAAAAACATTCAGTACTTC.

The chain has TRBV7-6 and TRBJ2-7; 8 bases map to TRBD2. V was clipped by 2 bases and J by 2 bases; unmatched bases: 5. This CDR3 region has 15 residues. Germline CDR1 and CDR2: SGHVS and FNYEAQ. The CDR3 DNA reads as TGTGCCAGCAGCTTACGGAGCGGGGGAACCTACGAGCAGTACTTC. This codes for CASSLRSGGTYEQYF.

The chain links TRBV11-2 to TRBJ2-7; 8 bases fit TRBD2. J lost 7 bases, V lost 5 bases, and 10 bases had no gene match. The CDR3 loop spans 14 amino acids. The germline CDR1 and CDR2 sequences are SGHAT and FQNNGV. CDR3 amino acids: CASSPGLAAGEQYF. CDR3 bases: TGTGCCAGCAGCCCCGGACTAGCTGCAGGGGAGCAGTACTTC.

This clone has a single count. The chain couples TRBV19 to TRBJ2-1, with 9 bases identical to TRBD1. The CDR3 loop spans 16 amino acids. The V segment lost 5 bases and the J segment 0 bases; nucleotides outside the gene matches: 5. Germline CDR1 reads LNHDA; CDR2 reads SQIVND (reference sequence). CDR3 protein: CASSATGGLSYNEQFF. In nucleotides, the CDR3 is TGTGCCAGTAGTGCCACAGGGGGCCTCTCCTACAATGAGCAGTTCTTC.

Remarks on this clone: Distinct nucleotide sequences in the sample also encode this CDR3. The gene calls are TRBV5-8 and TRBJ2-7; 8 nucleotides align to TRBD1. Germline values: CDR1 SGHTS, CDR2 YDEGEE. The V and J ends lost 1 base and 2 bases, in that order; junction bases with no gene match: 5. CDR3 length equals 15 residues. CDR3 sequence: CASSLPGTGTYEQYF. As DNA, the CDR3 is TGTGCCAGCAGCTTGCCCGGGACAGGTACCTACGAGCAGTACTTC.

The chain joins TRBV6-5 to TRBJ1-5; D is unresolved. CDR3 size: 13 residues. Trimming removed 0 bases from V and 6 bases from J, with 6 bases in between. Germline-derived CDR1 and CDR2 are MNHEY and SVGAGI. The CDR3 region has the DNA TGTGCCAGCAGTTACTCTCCATCTCAGCCCCAGCATTTT. Protein sequence: CASSYSPSQPQHF.

This clone has just one count. V gene TRBV28 combines with J gene TRBJ1-2; tentative D call: TRBD1 (5 bases). V was clipped by 6 bases and J by 4 bases, with 15 bases between them. Germline V gene data show CDR1 as MDHEN and CDR2 as SYDVKM. The CDR3 consists of 14 residues. CDR3 coding DNA: TGTGCCAGCAGACCCGGGCGACAGCGCTATGGCTACACCTTC. Its protein is CASRPGRQRYGYTF.

This clone came up once. The chain recombines TRBV5-1 with TRBJ2-5, with 10 positions matching TRBD2. The V segment lost 4 bases and the J segment 5 bases; nucleotides outside the gene matches: 11. The CDR3 runs 16 residues. Germline V gene lookup returns CDR1 SGHRS and CDR2 YFSETQ. The CDR3 region has the DNA TGCGCCAGCAGCAAACTAGCGGGAACGGGCGGGGAGACCCAGTACTTC. This encodes CASSKLAGTGGETQYF.

The chain has TRBV5-1 and TRBJ2-2; D may match TRBD1 or TRBD2 (6 bases each). The ends were cut back, 0 bases at V and 6 bases at J, with 18 bases in the middle. Germline V gene lookup returns CDR1 SGHRS and CDR2 YFSETQ. CDR3 length: 17 residues. The CDR3 nucleotides read TGCGCCAGCAGCTTGGCCGCCTTAGGGGGGAGCGCCGGGGAGCTGTTTTTT. Amino acids: CASSLAALGGSAGELFF.